Listed here are 6 T cell receptor beta chains from one sample, sequenced in a study of T cell responses to AZD1222 COVID-19 vaccine. TCRdb keeps only in-frame clones here, not all; method: immunoSEQ multiplex PCR. The sample shows 110,000 or so clones, 70% to 90% of them seen only once. The sequenced sample was peripheral blood, obtained 28 days after the second AZD1222 dose. The receptors stem from an adult who received the AZD1222 COVID-19 vaccine.

The V and J genes are TRBV10-3 and TRBJ1-1, with a tentative D call TRBD1 (5 bases). This CDR3 contains 13 residues. V lost 8 bases, J lost 4 bases, and 14 bases lay in between. Per germline, CDR1 ENHRY and CDR2 SYGVKD. DNA of the CDR3: TGTGCCATCTCCAATGCGGGGGGCACTGAAGCTTTCTTT. It specifies CAISNAGGTEAFF.

The chain is built from TRBV5-1 and TRBJ2-1; TRBD1 aligns across 7 bases. The CDR3 is made up of 15 amino acids. J gave up 8 bases and V 1 base, and 9 bases lay outside the gene matches. The germline V gene encodes CDR1 SGHRS and CDR2 YFSETQ. DNA of the CDR3: TGCGCCAGCAGCTTGTCCCTGACAGGGTCCGATGAGCAGTTCTTC. Residues: CASSLSLTGSDEQFF.

This clone was detected a few times. The chain couples TRBV6-5 to TRBJ1-6; 9 bases line up with TRBD1. The J segment lost 7 bases and the V segment lost 6 bases, leaving 7 bases of the junction unmatched. The V gene's germline CDR1 is MNHEY and CDR2 SVGAGI. This CDR3 is 15 amino acids long. CDR3 amino acids: CASSLRGQGNSPLHF. In DNA, the CDR3 is TGTGCCAGCAGCCTTAGGGGACAGGGCAATTCACCCCTCCACTTT.

The chain recombines TRBV11-2 with TRBJ1-2, with TRBD1 matching over 7 bases. Germline V CDR1 and CDR2: SGHAT, FQNNGV. This CDR3 is 15 amino acids long. The V gene end was trimmed by 4 bases and the J gene end by 0 bases; junction bases not matched to a gene: 5. CDR3 residues: CASSSDREANYGYTF. The CDR3 region has the DNA TGTGCCAGCAGCTCAGACAGGGAAGCTAACTATGGCTACACCTTC.

The chain is built from TRBV5-1 and TRBJ1-1; D possibly corresponds to TRBD1 (5 bases). Germline CDR1 SGHRS, CDR2 YFSETQ. V was trimmed by 0 bases and J by 1 base, leaving 10 bases between them. This CDR3 comprises 15 residues. Here the CDR3 reads CASSLAGGGNTEAFF. The CDR3 DNA sequence: TGCGCCAGCAGCTTGGCTGGGGGGGGGAACACTGAAGCTTTCTTT.

J is TRBJ2-2 and V is TRBV11-2, with 11 bases identical to TRBD2. Unmatched junction bases numbered 4, after V lost 4 bases and J lost 0 bases. The CDR3 sequence is 17 residues long. Looked up from germline, CDR1 is SGHAT and CDR2 is FQNNGV. The CDR3 region is CASSSGLAGSNTGELFF. The CDR3 nucleotides read TGTGCCAGCAGCTCCGGACTAGCGGGTTCGAACACCGGGGAGCTGTTTTTT.